These 10 T cell receptor beta chains came from one sample sequenced in a study of CD8 T cells in ankylosing spondylitis. Broader study findings: A motif of 7 to 9 highly homologous TCR beta variants was seen as apparently characteristic of ankylosing spondylitis blood.

TCRdb independently ran MiXCR on the 5' RACE reads; one entry per CDR3 protein. The profile covers 250,000 to 350,000 distinct CDR3 sequences, with less than 9.5% appearing a single time and 13% to 15% taken by the ten largest. These receptors have no identified antigens. The specimen was blood, either unsorted or a sorted T cell fraction (not recorded which). The origin of the receptors is a male donor with ankylosing spondylitis.

The V gene is TRBV7-9, the J gene TRBJ2-7; D possibly corresponds to TRBD2 (6 bases). The ends were cut back, 5 bases at V and 2 bases at J, with 13 bases in the middle. Per germline, CDR1 SEHNR and CDR2 FQNEAQ (reference sequence). CDR3 size: 14 residues. The CDR3 loop is CASSAVRGTYEQYF. DNA for the CDR3: TGTGCCAGCAGCGCGGTGCGGGGTACCTACGAGCAGTACTTC.

This clonotype was counted only a few times. V usage is TRBV7-8 and J usage is TRBJ2-7; D gene uncertain. V gave up 1 base and J gave up 4 bases, with 11 bases separating them. The CDR3 sequence is 14 residues long. Germline assignment: CDR1 SGHVS and CDR2 FQNEAQ. CDR3 in amino acids: CASSLGSNRYEQYF. The CDR3 bases are TGTGCCAGCAGCTTAGGATCAAATAGATACGAGCAGTACTTC.

The chain joins TRBV10-3 to TRBJ2-5; 7 bases align to TRBD1. With V trimmed by 6 bases and J by 5 bases, 6 bases remained unmatched. The CDR3 is 13 amino acids. CDR1 ENHRY and CDR2 SYGVKD come from the germline V gene. The CDR3 nucleotides read TGTGCCATCAGGGGGGACAGTTCGGAGACCCAGTACTTC. Its translation is CAIRGDSSETQYF.

This clonotype occurred many times. In DNA, the CDR3 is TGCAGTGCTAGAGATCCGAGGGACGGAAGTGGGGATACGCAGTATTTT. Amino acids: CSARDPRDGSGDTQYF. The rearrangement uses TRBV20-1 and TRBJ2-3; tentatively, D is TRBD1 or TRBD2 (5 bases each). The CDR3 loop spans 16 amino acids. Germline-derived CDR1 and CDR2 are DFQATT and SNEGSKA (reference sequence). V was shortened by 0 bases and J by 6 bases, with 19 bases between the two germline ends.

This clonotype has just a few counts. The chain couples TRBV6-6 to TRBJ1-2; possibly TRBD1 for D (5 bases). Germline V gene data show CDR1 as MNHNY and CDR2 as SVGAGI (reference sequence). The germline V and J ends were trimmed by 3 bases and 6 bases, with 8 bases remaining between them. The CDR3 has 12 amino acids. The CDR3 coding sequence is TGTGCCAGCAGTTATCTGGGGGATGGCTACACCTTC. Its translation is CASSYLGDGYTF.

This clonotype appeared a few times. The chain employs TRBV13 and TRBJ2-7; 8 bases align to TRBD1. Germline loops: CDR1 PRHDT, CDR2 FYEKMQ (reference sequence). With V trimmed by 1 base and J by 3 bases, 11 bases remained unmatched. The CDR3 loop spans 17 amino acids. DNA for the CDR3: TGTGCCAGCAGCTTAGCCGTGGGACAGGAGGAAGTCTACGAGCAGTACTTC. Protein: CASSLAVGQEEVYEQYF.

The sample holds a few counts of this clonotype. The CDR3 sequence is CASSLIGYEQYF. CDR3 sequence (DNA): TGTGCCAGCAGTTTAATCGGGTACGAGCAGTACTTC. The chain couples TRBV27 to TRBJ2-7; the D is unclear. Per germline, CDR1 MNHEY and CDR2 SMNVEV (reference sequence). The CDR3 totals 12 residues. V lost 2 bases and J lost 4, with 6 bases in between.

This clonotype appeared a few times. The CDR3 here is CASSLAQLTYEQYF. DNA of the CDR3: TGTGCCAGCAGCTTAGCCCAACTGACCTACGAGCAGTACTTC. The genes are TRBV7-9 and TRBJ2-7; D is uncertain. Germline-derived CDR1 and CDR2 are SEHNR and FQNEAQ (reference sequence). This CDR3 comprises 14 residues. Trimming removed 0 bases at V and 2 bases at J, with 8 bases between.

In this sample, this clonotype turned up many times. The genes are TRBV29-1 and TRBJ2-1; weak D call: TRBD1 (5 bases). CDR1 is SQVTM and CDR2 is ANQGSEA in the germline V gene. Trimming stripped 3 bases from V and 7 bases from J, with 10 bases between. The CDR3 length is 12 residues. CDR3 bases: TGCAGCGTTGAGCGCAGGGTGAATGAGCAGTTCTTC. Translation gives CSVERRVNEQFF.

This clonotype was observed a few times. V usage is TRBV7-2 and J usage is TRBJ2-1, with 8 bases fitting TRBD2. This CDR3 comprises 17 residues. Germline CDR1 and CDR2: SGHTA and FQGNSA. The junction had 7 bases not matched to a gene; V was cut back by 3 bases and J by 0 bases. The CDR3 DNA is TGTGCCAGCAGCTTCATTAGCGGGATTAGCTCCTACAATGAGCAGTTCTTC. It is translated as CASSFISGISSYNEQFF.